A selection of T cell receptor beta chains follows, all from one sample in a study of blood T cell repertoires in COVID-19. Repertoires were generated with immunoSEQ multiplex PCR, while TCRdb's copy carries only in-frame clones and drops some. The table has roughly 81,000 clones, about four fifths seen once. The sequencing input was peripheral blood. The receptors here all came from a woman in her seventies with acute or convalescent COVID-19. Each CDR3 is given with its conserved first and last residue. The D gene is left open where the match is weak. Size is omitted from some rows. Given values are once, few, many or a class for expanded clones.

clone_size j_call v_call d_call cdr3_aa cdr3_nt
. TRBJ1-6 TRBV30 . CAWSVRVGGARSPLHF TGTGCCTGGAGTGTACGCGTCGGGGGGGCGCGATCACCCCTCCACTTT
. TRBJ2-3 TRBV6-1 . CASSEVLWSFTTDTQYF TGTGCCAGCAGTGAAGTTCTCTGGAGTTTCACCACAGATACGCAGTATTTT
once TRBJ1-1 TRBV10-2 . CASSDSKNTEAFF TGCGCCAGCAGTGACAGTAAGAACACTGAAGCTTTCTTT
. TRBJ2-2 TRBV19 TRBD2 CATDGGGTGELFF TGTGCCACCGACGGCGGGGGTACCGGGGAGCTGTTTTTT
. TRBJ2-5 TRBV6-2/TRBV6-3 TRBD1 CASSRAGTVEETQYF TGTGCCAGCAGTCGCGCCGGGACAGTGGAAGAGACCCAGTACTTC
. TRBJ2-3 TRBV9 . CASTPGLSTDTQYF TGTGCCAGCACCCCGGGACTTTCCACAGATACGCAGTATTTT
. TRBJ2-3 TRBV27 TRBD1 CASSFGTGGTDTQYF TGTGCCAGCAGTTTCGGGACAGGGGGAACAGATACGCAGTATTTT
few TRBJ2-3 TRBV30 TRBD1 CAWRQGDSTDTQYF TGTGCCTGGAGACAGGGGGATAGCACAGATACGCAGTATTTT
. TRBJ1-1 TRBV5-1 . CASSSRDGAEAFF TGCGCCAGCAGCTCCCGGGATGGGGCTGAAGCTTTCTTT
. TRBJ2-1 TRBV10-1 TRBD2 CASSELAGGDYNEQFF TGCGCCAGCAGTGAACTAGCGGGGGGCGACTACAATGAGCAGTTCTTC
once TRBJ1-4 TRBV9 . CASSVDNLNEKLFF TGTGCCAGCAGCGTAGACAACCTTAATGAAAAACTGTTTTTT
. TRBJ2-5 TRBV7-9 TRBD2 CASSATSGGETQYF TGTGCCAGCAGCGCGACTAGCGGGGGGGAGACCCAGTACTTC
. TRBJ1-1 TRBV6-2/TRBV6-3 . CASSYGGDGSLNTEAFF TGTGCCAGCAGTTACGGGGGGGACGGAAGTTTAAACACTGAAGCTTTCTTT
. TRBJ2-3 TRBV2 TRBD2 CASSDRLAGNTDTQYF TGTGCCAGCAGTGACAGACTAGCGGGGAACACAGATACGCAGTATTTT
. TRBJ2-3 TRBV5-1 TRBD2 CASSLGASGVTDTQYF TGCGCCAGCAGCTTAGGGGCTAGCGGGGTAACAGATACGCAGTATTTT
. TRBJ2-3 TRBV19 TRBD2 CASNPTSGGSGDTQYF TGTGCCAGTAATCCGACTAGCGGGGGGTCGGGAGATACGCAGTATTTT
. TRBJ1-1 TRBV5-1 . CASSSEGNTEAFF TGCGCCAGCAGCTCGGAGGGGAACACTGAAGCTTTCTTT
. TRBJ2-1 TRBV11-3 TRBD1 CASSSTGSIPTEQFF TGTGCCAGCAGCTCGACAGGGAGCATTCCTACTGAGCAGTTCTTC
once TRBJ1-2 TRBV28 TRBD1 CASSPVPGQLNYGYTF TGTGCCAGCAGTCCAGTGCCGGGACAGCTTAACTATGGCTACACCTTC
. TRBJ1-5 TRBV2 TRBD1 CASSWTGNQPQHF TGTGCCAGCAGCTGGACAGGGAATCAGCCCCAGCATTTT
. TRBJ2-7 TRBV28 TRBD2 CASRGAGGTYEQYF TGTGCCAGCAGGGGGGCGGGGGGGACCTACGAGCAGTACTTC
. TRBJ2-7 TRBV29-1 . CSVEAGSQEQYF TGCAGCGTTGAAGCAGGGTCCCAAGAGCAGTACTTC
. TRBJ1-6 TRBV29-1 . CSVREGQGSSPLHF TGCAGCGTTCGAGAAGGGCAGGGTAGTTCACCCCTCCACTTT
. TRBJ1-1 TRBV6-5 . CASSTDLGGNTEAFF TGTGCCAGCAGTACCGATCTGGGGGGGAACACTGAAGCTTTCTTT
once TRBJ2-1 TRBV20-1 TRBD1 CSGEGGQGNFF TGCAGTGGGGAGGGGGGACAGGGCAATTTCTTC
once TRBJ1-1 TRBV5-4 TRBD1 CASWDRTHTEAFF TGTGCCAGCTGGGACAGGACTCACACTGAAGCTTTCTTT
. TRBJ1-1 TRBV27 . CASSPNQGRAFF TGTGCCAGCAGTCCGAACCAGGGTAGAGCTTTCTTT
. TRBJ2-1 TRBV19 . CASSIDFRSYNEQFF TGTGCCAGTAGTATAGACTTCAGGTCCTACAATGAGCAGTTCTTC
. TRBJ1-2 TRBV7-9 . CASSSTYGYTF TGTGCCAGCAGCTCTACCTATGGCTACACCTTC
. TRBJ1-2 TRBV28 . CASVGGGNYGYTF TGTGCCAGCGTAGGGGGGGGAAACTATGGCTACACCTTC
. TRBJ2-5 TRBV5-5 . CASSFYLEETQYF TGTGCCAGCAGCTTTTACCTAGAAGAGACCCAGTACTTC
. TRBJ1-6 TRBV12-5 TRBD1 CASGLVPGQTISSYNSPLHF TGTGCTAGTGGTTTGGTACCGGGACAGACCATTAGCTCCTATAATTCACCCCTCCACTTT
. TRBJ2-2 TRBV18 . CAAGQDFTGELFF TGTGCCGCCGGACAAGACTTCACCGGGGAGCTGTTTTTT
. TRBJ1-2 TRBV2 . CASKGHDAGSGYTF TGTGCCAGCAAGGGACACGACGCCGGCAGTGGCTACACCTTC
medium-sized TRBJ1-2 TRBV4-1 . CASSQDYDRNQRNYGYTF TGCGCCAGCAGCCAAGATTACGACAGGAACCAACGTAACTATGGCTACACCTTC
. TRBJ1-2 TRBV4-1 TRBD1 CASSQVGGQGGYGYTF TGCGCCAGCAGCCAAGTGGGGGGACAGGGCGGCTATGGCTACACCTTC
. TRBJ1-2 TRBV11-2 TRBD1 CASSPDRVDYGYTF TGTGCCAGCAGCCCGGACAGGGTAGACTATGGCTACACCTTC
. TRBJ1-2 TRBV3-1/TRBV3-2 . CASSLHEGGGYGYTF TGTGCCAGCAGCCTGCACGAGGGAGGTGGGTATGGCTACACCTTC
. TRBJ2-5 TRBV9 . CASSPRQVGETQYF TGTGCCAGCAGCCCGCGACAGGTTGGAGAGACCCAGTACTTC
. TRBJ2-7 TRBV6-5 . CASILTGSSYEQYF TGTGCCAGCATTTTAACAGGCAGCTCCTACGAGCAGTACTTC
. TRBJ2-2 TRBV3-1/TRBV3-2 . CASSQEWGHRTGELFF TGTGCCAGCAGCCAAGAATGGGGGCATCGCACCGGGGAGCTGTTTTTT
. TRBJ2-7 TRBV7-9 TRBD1 CASSTDRDGAYEQYF TGTGCCAGCAGCACGGACAGGGACGGAGCCTACGAGCAGTACTTC
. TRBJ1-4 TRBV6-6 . CASSSPQATNEKLFF TGTGCCAGCAGTTCACCCCAGGCAACTAATGAAAAACTGTTTTTT
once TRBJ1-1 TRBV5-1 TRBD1 CASSLGDRAHTEAFF TGCGCCAGCAGCTTGGGGGACAGGGCTCACACTGAAGCTTTCTTT
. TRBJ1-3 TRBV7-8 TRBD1 CASSYTTGGTGNTIYF TGTGCCAGCAGCTATACGACAGGGGGTACTGGAAACACCATATATTTT
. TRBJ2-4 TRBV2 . CASRAQGDIQYF TGTGCCAGCAGGGCACAGGGAGACATTCAGTACTTC
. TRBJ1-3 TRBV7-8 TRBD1 CASATGGRNTIYF TGTGCCAGCGCGACAGGGGGCAGAAACACCATATATTTT
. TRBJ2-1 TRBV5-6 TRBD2 CASSDRAGDYNEQFF TGTGCCAGCAGCGACCGCGCGGGGGACTACAATGAGCAGTTCTTC
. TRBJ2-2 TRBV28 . CASSLFGVNTGELFF TGTGCCAGCAGTTTATTCGGGGTGAACACCGGGGAGCTGTTTTTT
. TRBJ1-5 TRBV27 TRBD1 CAKAGTGGINQPQHF TGTGCCAAAGCCGGGACAGGGGGAATCAATCAGCCCCAGCATTTT
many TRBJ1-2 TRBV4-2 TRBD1 CASSQVAGGLWGYTF TGTGCCAGCAGCCAAGTGGCAGGGGGGCTATGGGGCTACACCTTC
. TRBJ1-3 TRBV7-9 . CASSSGFTGNTIYF TGTGCCAGCAGCTCCGGTTTCACTGGAAACACCATATATTTT